The 18 T cell receptor beta chains reported below all come from one sample, sequenced in a study of early T cells in non-severe SARS-CoV-2 infection. One entry per CDR3 protein results from TCRdb running MiXCR on the 5' RACE reads. The sample shows 65,000 to 75,000 distinct CDR3 sequences, 11% of them seen only once. Input material: whole blood. The receptors here all came from an adult who was a healthcare worker with PCR-confirmed SARS-CoV-2 infection or an uninfected control (not recorded which).

This clonotype was seen a few times. This chain uses TRBV7-8 with TRBJ2-3; TRBD2 matches 10 bases. The trim removed 5 bases at V and 2 bases at J, leaving 7 bases unmatched. The length of the CDR3 is 16 residues. The germline gives CDR1 SGHVS, CDR2 FQNEAQ. DNA for the CDR3: TGTGCCAGCAGCCTCCGGACTAGCGGAGTCACAGATACGCAGTATTTT. Protein sequence: CASSLRTSGVTDTQYF.

Ten or more counts support this clonotype. The gene calls are TRBV3-1 and TRBJ2-5; a weak D match, TRBD1 (6 bases). The CDR3 runs 13 residues. Trimming cost V 1 base and J 4 bases, with 7 bases left between them. The germline CDR1 and CDR2 sequences are LGHDT and YNNKEL (reference sequence). The CDR3 DNA follows: TGTGCCAGCAGCCAAGCAGGGGTAGAGACCCAGTACTTC. Translating it yields CASSQAGVETQYF.

V usage is TRBV10-1 and J usage is TRBJ2-2, with 11 nucleotides matching TRBD1. The J segment lost 4 bases and the V segment lost 3 bases, leaving 1 base of the junction unmatched. CDR1 is WNHNN and CDR2 is SYGVQD in the germline V gene (reference sequence). The CDR3 has 15 amino acids. CDR3 region: CASSEGTGGTGELFF. The DNA of the CDR3 is TGCGCCAGCAGTGAAGGGACAGGGGGCACCGGGGAGCTGTTTTTT.

Ten or more counts support this clonotype. The chain links TRBV7-8 to TRBJ2-2; D is uncertain. The germline V gene encodes CDR1 SGHVS and CDR2 FQNEAQ. Trimming left V 5 bases short and J 4 bases short, with 23 bases between. This CDR3 comprises 18 residues. The CDR3 bases are TGTGCCAGCAGCACCACTTCTGTTATAGGGTGGGGCACCGGGGAGCTGTTTTTT. Translated, it gives CASSTTSVIGWGTGELFF. Variable domain in full (rest from reference TRBV7-8 and TRBJ2-2): GAGVSQSPRYKVAKRGQDVALRCDPISGHVSLFWYQQALGQGPEFLTYFQNEAQLDKSGLPSDRFFAERPEGSVSTLKIQRTQQEDSAVYLCASSTTSVIGWGTGELFFGEGSRLTVL.

This clonotype was found a few times. This may be a read error: a much more frequent sequence differs by one nucleotide. This chain uses TRBV7-6 with TRBJ2-1, with 7 bases that match TRBD1. Germline trimming cut 3 bases from V and 13 bases from J; bases unmatched to any gene: 9. The germline V gene has CDR1 SGHVS and CDR2 FNYEAQ. The CDR3 runs to 13 residues. The CDR3 spells CASSFGQDEVQFF. CDR3 nucleotide sequence: TGTGCCAGCAGCTTTGGACAGGACGAGGTTCAGTTCTTC.

On this clonotype: The junction departs from the called germline gene at one end, perhaps through a read error. The J gene is TRBJ1-2, the V gene TRBV9; 9 nucleotides match TRBD1. The CDR3 totals 14 residues. CDR1 and CDR2 from the germline V gene are SGDLS and YYNGEE. The CDR3 protein is CANSVGQGYYGYTF. As DNA, the CDR3 is TGTGCCAACAGCGTGGGACAGGGTTACTATGGCTACACCTTC.

There are many counts of this clonotype. The rearrangement joins TRBV24-1 to TRBJ2-2; D perhaps matches TRBD2 (6 bases). The germline V gene has CDR1 KGHDR and CDR2 SFDVKD. V was pared by 5 bases and J by 7 bases, with 10 bases between. This CDR3 is 13 amino acids long. The CDR3 coding sequence is TGTGCCACCAGTGCTAGGGGAGGCGGGGAGCTGTTTTTT. Its protein is CATSARGGGELFF.

This clonotype appeared a few times. The chain has TRBV21-1 and TRBJ1-1. TRBV21-1 is a listed pseudogene. CDR3 length: 15 residues. The CDR3 sequence is CASSKGRSMNTEAFF. DNA of the CDR3: TGTGCCAGCAGCAAGGGCAGGTCCATGAACACTGAAGCTTTCTTT.

This clonotype was recorded a few times. This rearrangement joins TRBV20-1 to TRBJ2-7, with unresolved D. From germline, CDR1 is DFQATT and CDR2 SNEGSKA (reference sequence). This CDR3 contains 11 residues. The germline V and J ends were trimmed by 6 bases and 1 base, with 7 bases remaining between them. As DNA, the CDR3 is TGCAGTGCCGGCGAGTCCTACGAGCAGTACTTC. This gives the protein CSAGESYEQYF.

This clonotype occurred many times. V gene TRBV25-1 combines with J gene TRBJ1-1, with D uncertain. The germline V and J ends were trimmed by 8 bases and 1 base, with 11 bases remaining between them. The CDR3 runs 13 residues. Germline V lookup: CDR1 MGHDK, CDR2 SYGVNS. CDR3 bases: TGTGCCAGCTCTTTTAACAAGAACACTGAAGCTTTCTTT. The encoded protein is CASSFNKNTEAFF. The complete variable domain, with remaining parts taken from reference TRBV25-1 and TRBJ1-1, reads EADIYQTPRYLVIGTGKKITLECSQTMGHDKMYWYQQDPGMELHLIHYSYGVNSTEKGDLSSESTVSRIRTEHFPLTLESARPSHTSQYLCASSFNKNTEAFFGQGTRLTVV.

At least ten counts were recorded for this clonotype. The rearrangement joins TRBV5-1 to TRBJ2-3, with TRBD1 matching over 7 bases. The germline gives CDR1 SGHRS, CDR2 YFSETQ. The CDR3 is 14 amino acids. With 3 bases clipped from V and 4 bases from J, the junction kept 5 bases outside the gene matches. The CDR3 loop reads CASSWTGAPDTQYF. CDR3 DNA: TGCGCCAGCAGCTGGACAGGCGCCCCAGATACGCAGTATTTT.

V is TRBV19 and J is TRBJ2-7; the D gene is possibly TRBD2 (5 bases). Deletions cut 5 bases from V and 7 bases from J, with 21 bases between. This CDR3 has 15 residues. Germline V gene lookup returns CDR1 LNHDA and CDR2 SQIVND (reference sequence). Written as DNA, the CDR3 is TGTGCCAGTAGTCCGATTGGATTCTCGACGGGGGAGCAGTACTTC. Translated: CASSPIGFSTGEQYF.

The rearrangement links TRBV5-5 to TRBJ1-1; no reliable D call. Germline V gives CDR1 SGHKS, CDR2 YYEKEE (reference sequence). There are 12 residues in the CDR3. V was cut by 0 bases and J by 9 bases, with 9 bases left in between. The CDR3 spells CASSLESQKAFF. The CDR3 nucleotides read TGTGCCAGCAGCTTGGAATCGCAGAAAGCTTTCTTT. The variable domain in full, completed from reference TRBV5-5 and TRBJ1-1, reads DAGVTQSPTHLIKTRGQQVTLRCSPISGHKSVSWYQQVLGQGPQFIFQYYEKEERGRGNFPDRFSARQFPNYSSELNVNALLLGDSALYLCASSLESQKAFFGQGTRLTVV.

This clonotype has ten or more counts. CDR3 bases: TGTGCCAGCAGCCCAGCCGGGACAAGTTATAGCAATCAGCCCCAGCATTTT. This gives the protein CASSPAGTSYSNQPQHF. This chain uses TRBV7-8 with TRBJ1-5; maybe TRBD1 (6 bases). In germline, CDR1 is SGHVS, CDR2 FQNEAQ. This CDR3 is built from 17 residues. The V end lost 5 bases, the J end lost 0 bases, and 17 bases lay between the germline ends. Complete variable domain (other parts from reference TRBV7-8 and TRBJ1-5): GAGVSQSPRYKVAKRGQDVALRCDPISGHVSLFWYQQALGQGPEFLTYFQNEAQLDKSGLPSDRFFAERPEGSVSTLKIQRTQQEDSAVYLCASSPAGTSYSNQPQHFGDGTRLSIL.

This clonotype came up many times. The rearrangement uses TRBV12-3 or TRBV12-4 and TRBJ2-3, with TRBD2 as a possible D gene (5 bases). This CDR3 is built from 14 residues. Trimming pared 8 bases from V and 0 bases from J, leaving 12 bases between. The CDR3 DNA sequence: TGTGCCAGCTCCCAAGGGAGTAGCACAGATACGCAGTATTTT. As protein: CASSQGSSTDTQYF.

This clonotype was observed a handful of times. The rearrangement uses TRBV9 and TRBJ2-7; D uncertain. The CDR3 spans 15 residues. The germline V and J ends were trimmed by 1 base and 1 base, with 12 bases remaining between them. The germline CDR1 and CDR2 sequences are SGDLS and YYNGEE. CDR3 amino acids: CASSVQEHASYEQYF. For the CDR3, the DNA is TGTGCCAGCAGCGTACAGGAACATGCATCCTACGAGCAGTACTTC.

This clonotype was recorded many times. The genes are TRBV29-1 and TRBJ2-5; unclear D gene. The CDR3 runs 13 residues. Germline CDR1 is SQVTM and CDR2 is ANQGSEA. V lost 2 bases and J 2 bases, leaving 9 bases between the germline ends. This chain's CDR3 is CSVELLLQETQYF. The CDR3 region has the DNA TGCAGCGTTGAACTCCTCTTACAAGAGACCCAGTACTTC.

There are many counts of this clonotype. This sequence joins TRBV12-5 and TRBJ2-5; 14 positions agree with TRBD2. The germline gives CDR1 LGHNT, CDR2 FRNRAP. This CDR3 has 15 amino acids. V gave up 5 bases and J gave up 5 bases; unmatched junction bases: 4. In nucleotides, the CDR3 is TGTGCTAGTGGTCACGGACTAGCGGGAGGCGAGACCCAGTACTTC. Translation: CASGHGLAGGETQYF.